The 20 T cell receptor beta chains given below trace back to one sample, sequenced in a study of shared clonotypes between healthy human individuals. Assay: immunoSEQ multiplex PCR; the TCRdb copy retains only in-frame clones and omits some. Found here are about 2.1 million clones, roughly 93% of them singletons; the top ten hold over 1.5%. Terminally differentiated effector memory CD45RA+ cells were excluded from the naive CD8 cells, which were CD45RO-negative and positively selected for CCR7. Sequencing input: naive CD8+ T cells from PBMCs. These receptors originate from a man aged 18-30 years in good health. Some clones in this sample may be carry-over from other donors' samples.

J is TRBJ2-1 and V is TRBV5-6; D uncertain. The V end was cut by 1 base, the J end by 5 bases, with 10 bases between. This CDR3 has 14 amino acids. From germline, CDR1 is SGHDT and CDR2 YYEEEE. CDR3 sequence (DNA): TGTGCCAGCAGCTTGAAGGGCTTTAACAATGAGCAGTTCTTC. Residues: CASSLKGFNNEQFF. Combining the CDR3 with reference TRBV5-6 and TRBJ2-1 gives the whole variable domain DAGVTQSPTHLIKTRGQQVTLRCSPKSGHDTVSWYQQALGQGPQFIFQYYEEEERQRGNFPDRFSGHQFPNYSSELNVNALLLGDSALYLCASSLKGFNNEQFFGPGTRLTVL.

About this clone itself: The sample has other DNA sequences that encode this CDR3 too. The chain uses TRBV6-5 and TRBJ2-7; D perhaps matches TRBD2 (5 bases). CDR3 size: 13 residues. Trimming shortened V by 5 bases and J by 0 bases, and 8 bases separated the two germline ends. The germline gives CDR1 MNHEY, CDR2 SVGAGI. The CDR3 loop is CASSPGYSYEQYF. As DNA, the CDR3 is TGTGCCAGCAGTCCGGGATACTCCTACGAGCAGTACTTC.

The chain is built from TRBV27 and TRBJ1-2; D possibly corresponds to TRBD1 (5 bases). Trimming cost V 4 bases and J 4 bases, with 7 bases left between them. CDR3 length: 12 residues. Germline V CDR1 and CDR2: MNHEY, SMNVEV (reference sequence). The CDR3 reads CASSSTAYGYTF. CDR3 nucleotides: TGTGCCAGCAGTTCGACAGCCTATGGCTACACCTTC.

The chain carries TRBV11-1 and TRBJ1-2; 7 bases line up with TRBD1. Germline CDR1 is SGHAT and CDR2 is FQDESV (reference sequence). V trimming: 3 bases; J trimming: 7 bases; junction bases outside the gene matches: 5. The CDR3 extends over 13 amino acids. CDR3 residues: CASSFNNRGGYTF. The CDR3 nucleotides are TGTGCCAGCAGCTTTAATAACAGGGGTGGCTACACCTTC.

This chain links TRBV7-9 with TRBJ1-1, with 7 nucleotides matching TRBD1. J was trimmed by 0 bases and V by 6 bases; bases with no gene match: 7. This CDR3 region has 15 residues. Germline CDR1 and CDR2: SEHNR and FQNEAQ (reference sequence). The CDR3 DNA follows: TGTGCCAGCAGACGAGGGACAGTCTTGAACACTGAAGCTTTCTTT. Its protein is CASRRGTVLNTEAFF.

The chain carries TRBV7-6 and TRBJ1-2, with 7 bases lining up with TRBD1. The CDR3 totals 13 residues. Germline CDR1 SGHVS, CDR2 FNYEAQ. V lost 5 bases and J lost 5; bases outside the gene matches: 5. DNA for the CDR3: TGTGCCAGCAGCCCGGGACAGATTTATGGCTACACCTTC. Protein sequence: CASSPGQIYGYTF.

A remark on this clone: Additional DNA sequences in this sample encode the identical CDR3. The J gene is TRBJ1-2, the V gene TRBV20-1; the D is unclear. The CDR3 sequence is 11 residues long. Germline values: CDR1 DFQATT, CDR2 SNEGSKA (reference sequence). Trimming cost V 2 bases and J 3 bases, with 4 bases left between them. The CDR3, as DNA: TGCAGTGCTAGACGAGACTATGGCTACACCTTC. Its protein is CSARRDYGYTF.

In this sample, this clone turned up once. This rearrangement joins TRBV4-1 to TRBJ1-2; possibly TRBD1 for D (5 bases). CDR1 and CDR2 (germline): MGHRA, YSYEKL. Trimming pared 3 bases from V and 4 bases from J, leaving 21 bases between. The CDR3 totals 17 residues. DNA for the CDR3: TGCGCCAGCAGCCAGAAATACCGGGACGGCTCATTCTATGGCTACACCTTC. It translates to CASSQKYRDGSFYGYTF.

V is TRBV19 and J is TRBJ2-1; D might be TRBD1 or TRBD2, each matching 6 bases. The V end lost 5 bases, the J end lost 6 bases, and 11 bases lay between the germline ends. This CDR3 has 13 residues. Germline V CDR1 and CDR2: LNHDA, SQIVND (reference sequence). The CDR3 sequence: CASSGGLPNEQFF. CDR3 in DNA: TGTGCCAGTAGTGGGGGGCTACCCAATGAGCAGTTCTTC.

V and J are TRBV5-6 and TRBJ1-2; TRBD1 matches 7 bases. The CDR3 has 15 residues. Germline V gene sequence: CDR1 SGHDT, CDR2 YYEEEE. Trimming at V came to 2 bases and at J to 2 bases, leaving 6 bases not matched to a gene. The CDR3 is CASSFWEGANYGYTF. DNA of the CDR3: TGTGCCAGCAGCTTCTGGGAGGGGGCGAACTATGGCTACACCTTC.

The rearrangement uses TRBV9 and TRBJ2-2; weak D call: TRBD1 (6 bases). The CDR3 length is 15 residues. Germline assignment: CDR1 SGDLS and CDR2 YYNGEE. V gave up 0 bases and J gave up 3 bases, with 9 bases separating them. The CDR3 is CASSVVRGDTGELFF. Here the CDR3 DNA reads TGTGCCAGCAGCGTAGTCAGGGGTGACACCGGGGAGCTGTTTTTT. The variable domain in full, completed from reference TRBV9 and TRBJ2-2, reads DSGVTQTPKHLITATGQRVTLRCSPRSGDLSVYWYQQSLDQGLQFLIQYYNGEERAKGNILERFSAQQFPDLHSELNLSSLELGDSALYFCASSVVRGDTGELFFGEGSRLTVL.

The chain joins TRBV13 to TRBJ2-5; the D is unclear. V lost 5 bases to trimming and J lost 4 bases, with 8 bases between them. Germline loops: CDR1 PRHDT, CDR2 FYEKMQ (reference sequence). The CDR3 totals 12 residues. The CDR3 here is CASSPGGETQYF. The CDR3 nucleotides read TGTGCCAGCAGCCCGGGCGGAGAGACCCAGTACTTC.

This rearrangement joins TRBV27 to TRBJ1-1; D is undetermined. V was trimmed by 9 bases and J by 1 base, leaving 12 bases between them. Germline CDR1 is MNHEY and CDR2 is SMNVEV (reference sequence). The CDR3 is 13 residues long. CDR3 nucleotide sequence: TGTGCCAGTACTACTCCAGGGAACACTGAAGCTTTCTTT. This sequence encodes CASTTPGNTEAFF.

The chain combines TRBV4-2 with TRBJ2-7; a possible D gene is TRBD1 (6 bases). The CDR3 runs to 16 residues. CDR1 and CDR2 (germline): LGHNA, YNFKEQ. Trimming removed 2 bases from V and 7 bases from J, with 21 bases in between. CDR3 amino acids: CASSQLFRDNSEEQYF. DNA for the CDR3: TGTGCCAGCAGCCAATTGTTCCGGGACAACTCTGAAGAGCAGTACTTC.

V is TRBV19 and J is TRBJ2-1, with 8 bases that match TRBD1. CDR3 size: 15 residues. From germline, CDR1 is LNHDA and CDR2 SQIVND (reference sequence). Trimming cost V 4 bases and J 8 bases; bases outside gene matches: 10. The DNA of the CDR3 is TGTGCCAGTAGTACCACAGGGGGAGCGGCCGATGAGCAGTTCTTC. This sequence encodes CASSTTGGAADEQFF.

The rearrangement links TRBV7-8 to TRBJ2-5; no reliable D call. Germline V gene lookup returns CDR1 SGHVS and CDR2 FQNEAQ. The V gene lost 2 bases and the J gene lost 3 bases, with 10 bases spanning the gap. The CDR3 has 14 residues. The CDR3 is CASSLRLAEETQYF. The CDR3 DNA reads TGTGCCAGCAGCTTACGTTTAGCAGAAGAGACCCAGTACTTC.

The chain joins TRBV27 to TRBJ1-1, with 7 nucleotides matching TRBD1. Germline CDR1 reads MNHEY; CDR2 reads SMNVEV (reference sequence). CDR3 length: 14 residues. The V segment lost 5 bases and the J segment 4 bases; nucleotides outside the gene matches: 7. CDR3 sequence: CASSTTGSGTEAFF. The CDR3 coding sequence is TGTGCCAGCAGTACGACAGGGTCGGGCACTGAAGCTTTCTTT.

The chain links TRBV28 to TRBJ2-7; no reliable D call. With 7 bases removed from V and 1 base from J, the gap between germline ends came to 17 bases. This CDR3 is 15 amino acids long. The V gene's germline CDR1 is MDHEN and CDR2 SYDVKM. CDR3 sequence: CASTLPGAPSYEQYF. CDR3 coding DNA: TGTGCCAGCACCCTACCCGGAGCGCCTTCCTACGAGCAGTACTTC.

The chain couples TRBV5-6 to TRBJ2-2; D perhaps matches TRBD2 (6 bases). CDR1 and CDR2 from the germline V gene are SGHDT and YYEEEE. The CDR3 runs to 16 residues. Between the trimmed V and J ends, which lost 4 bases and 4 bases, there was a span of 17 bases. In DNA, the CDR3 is TGTGCCAGCAGCGGGGACTGGGGTTGGGGCACCGGGGAGCTGTTTTTT. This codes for CASSGDWGWGTGELFF. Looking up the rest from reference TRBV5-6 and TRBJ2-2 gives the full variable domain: DAGVTQSPTHLIKTRGQQVTLRCSPKSGHDTVSWYQQALGQGPQFIFQYYEEEERQRGNFPDRFSGHQFPNYSSELNVNALLLGDSALYLCASSGDWGWGTGELFFGEGSRLTVL.

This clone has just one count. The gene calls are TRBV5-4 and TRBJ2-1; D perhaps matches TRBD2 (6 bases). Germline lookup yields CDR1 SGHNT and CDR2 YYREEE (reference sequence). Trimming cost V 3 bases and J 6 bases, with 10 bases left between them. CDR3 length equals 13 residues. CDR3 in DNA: TGTGCCAGCAGCTCCGGAGGGCTCAATGAGCAGTTCTTC. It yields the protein CASSSGGLNEQFF.